The 17 T cell receptor beta chains presented below share a single source sample, sequenced in a study of blood T cell repertoires in COVID-19. TCRdb keeps only in-frame clones here, not all; method: immunoSEQ multiplex PCR. The sample gives fewer than 80,000 clones, roughly 78% of which show up once; about 9.8% is in the top ten. Specimen: peripheral blood. All receptors derive from a human donor in a cohort sampled during active COVID-19.

The V gene is TRBV7-9, the J gene TRBJ2-2; D gene uncertain. V dropped 2 bases and J dropped 3 bases, with 4 bases sitting between them. CDR3 length equals 13 residues. Germline V gives CDR1 SEHNR, CDR2 FQNEAQ (reference sequence). CDR3 amino acids: CASSLSYTGELFF. The CDR3 DNA follows: TGTGCCAGCAGCTTATCATACACCGGGGAGCTGTTTTTT.

The chain uses TRBV7-8 and TRBJ2-1; 11 bases are shared with TRBD2. J was trimmed by 4 bases and V by 5 bases; bases with no gene match: 4. The CDR3 is 15 residues long. In germline, CDR1 is SGHVS, CDR2 FQNEAQ. The CDR3 DNA reads TGTGCCAGCAGCCTCACTAGCGGGAGATACAATGAGCAGTTCTTC. Translating it yields CASSLTSGRYNEQFF.

This chain connects TRBV7-2 to TRBJ2-5; tentatively, D is TRBD2 (6 bases). V lost 5 bases to trimming and J lost 4 bases, with 11 bases between them. Germline values: CDR1 SGHTA, CDR2 FQGNSA. CDR3 length: 13 residues. This CDR3 reads CASSTAGRETQYF. The DNA for the CDR3 is TGTGCCAGCAGCACTGCCGGGAGAGAGACCCAGTACTTC.

The chain combines TRBV5-4 with TRBJ1-5; 7 bases map to TRBD1. With V trimmed by 4 bases and J by 7 bases, 2 bases remained unmatched. The CDR3 contains 12 residues. Germline CDR1 reads SGHNT; CDR2 reads YYREEE (reference sequence). CDR3 in amino acids: CASSVRGQPQHF. The CDR3 region has the DNA TGTGCCAGCAGCGTCAGGGGGCAGCCCCAGCATTTT.

The chain carries TRBV13 and TRBJ2-2, with 8 nucleotides matching TRBD1. The germline V gene has CDR1 PRHDT and CDR2 FYEKMQ (reference sequence). This CDR3 has 16 residues. V lost 7 bases, J lost 5 bases, and 12 bases stayed unmatched. The CDR3, as DNA: TGTGCCAGCACCAACTCCCGGGACAGGAAAACCGGGGAGCTGTTTTTT. Translation: CASTNSRDRKTGELFF.

The gene calls are TRBV5-1 and TRBJ1-1; D gene uncertain. V lost 4 bases, J lost 5 bases, and 18 bases lay in between. This CDR3 spans 15 amino acids. CDR1 and CDR2 from the germline V gene are SGHRS and YFSETQ. CDR3 bases: TGCGCCAGCAGCGATCTCACACCCGGCGGGACTGAAGCTTTCTTT. It is translated as CASSDLTPGGTEAFF.

This sequence joins TRBV19 and TRBJ2-3; 8 bases line up with TRBD2. This CDR3 has 14 residues. Trimming cost V 7 bases and J 4 bases; bases outside gene matches: 7. Germline lookup yields CDR1 LNHDA and CDR2 SQIVND (reference sequence). DNA of the CDR3: TGTGCCAGTACCCCCGGGGGGGCCCCAGATACGCAGTATTTT. It specifies CASTPGGAPDTQYF.

The chain is built from TRBV5-4 and TRBJ2-3; TRBD2 matches 13 bases. CDR1 and CDR2 (germline): SGHNT, YYREEE (reference sequence). V lost 4 bases to trimming and J lost 6 bases; unmatched junction nucleotides: 8. The CDR3 is 16 residues long. The CDR3 spells CASSATSGRAGDTQYF. DNA of the CDR3: TGTGCCAGCAGCGCTACTAGCGGGAGGGCCGGGGATACGCAGTATTTT.

The chain joins TRBV7-6 to TRBJ2-1; 13 bases align to TRBD2. The CDR3 is made up of 16 amino acids. Germline V gives CDR1 SGHVS, CDR2 FNYEAQ. V shed 1 base, J shed 7 bases, and the junction held 4 bases outside the gene matches. The CDR3, as DNA: TGTGCCAGCAGCTTAGGGGGACTAGCGGGACAAAATGAGCAGTTCTTC. Its protein is CASSLGGLAGQNEQFF.

As DNA, the CDR3 is TGTGCCAGCAGCTTCCAACAGGGGCGAAATTCTGAAGCTTTCTTT. Encoded protein: CASSFQQGRNSEAFF. V gene TRBV5-4 combines with J gene TRBJ1-1; TRBD1 matches at 7 bases. CDR3 length equals 15 residues. With V trimmed by 2 bases and J by 6 bases, 10 bases remained unmatched. Germline V lookup: CDR1 SGHNT, CDR2 YYREEE (reference sequence).

The chain recombines TRBV4-3 with TRBJ2-7; a weak D match, TRBD1 (5 bases). Trimming stripped 4 bases from V and 3 bases from J, with 13 bases between. This CDR3 is built from 14 residues. Germline V CDR1 and CDR2: LGHNA, YSLEER. The CDR3, as DNA: TGCGCCAGCAGCCTAGGTCAGGGTCGCTACGAGCAGTACTTC. Protein sequence: CASSLGQGRYEQYF.

This clone was observed once. The CDR3 DNA reads TGTGCCAGCAGCCAAGGGGGCAGGGATAGCAATCAGCCCCAGCATTTT. This encodes CASSQGGRDSNQPQHF. This chain uses TRBV28 with TRBJ1-5; the match to TRBD1 covers 7 bases. The CDR3 length is 16 residues. The V segment lost 6 bases and the J segment 0 bases; nucleotides outside the gene matches: 8. Germline CDR1 MDHEN, CDR2 SYDVKM. The whole variable domain, remainder taken from reference TRBV28 and TRBJ1-5, is DVKVTQSSRYLVKRTGEKVFLECVQDMDHENMFWYRQDPGLGLRLIYFSYDVKMKEKGDIPEGYSVSREKKERFSLILESASTNQTSMYLCASSQGGRDSNQPQHFGDGTRLSIL.

This chain joins TRBV6-5 and TRBJ1-5; maybe TRBD1 (5 bases). The V end lost 2 bases, the J end lost 0 bases, and 8 bases lay between the germline ends. The CDR3 is 15 amino acids. Germline loops: CDR1 MNHEY, CDR2 SVGAGI. The CDR3, as DNA: TGTGCCAGCAGTTACGGGGCGAATAGCAATCAGCCCCAGCATTTT. It translates to CASSYGANSNQPQHF.

The chain combines TRBV3-1 (or the pseudogene TRBV3-2) with TRBJ2-7, with 14 bases aligning to TRBD2. CDR3 length: 17 amino acids. V was pared by 2 bases and J by 3 bases, with 6 bases of the junction left unmatched. CDR1 is LGHDT, CDR2 YNNKEL, per germline (reference sequence). CDR3 in amino acids: CASSQTPGLAGDYEQYF. The CDR3 nucleotides are TGTGCCAGCAGCCAAACACCGGGACTAGCGGGAGACTACGAGCAGTACTTC.

The V call is TRBV5-1, the J call TRBJ2-3, with D possibly TRBD1 on 5 matching bases. Trimming took 0 bases from V and 0 from J, leaving 11 bases between them. This CDR3 spans 16 amino acids. CDR1 and CDR2 from the germline V gene are SGHRS and YFSETQ. This CDR3 reads CASSLGRQSSTDTQYF. In DNA, the CDR3 is TGCGCCAGCAGCTTGGGGAGACAGAGCAGCACAGATACGCAGTATTTT.

This clone occurred once. J is TRBJ2-1 and V is TRBV4-3; TRBD1 aligns across 8 bases. This CDR3 region has 18 residues. The trim removed 0 bases at V and 2 bases at J, leaving 9 bases unmatched. Germline assignment: CDR1 LGHNA and CDR2 YSLEER. The CDR3 nucleotides read TGCGCCAGCAGCCAAGACCCAGGGGGCGGGCACCCCTACAATGAGCAGTTCTTC. This sequence encodes CASSQDPGGGHPYNEQFF.

This rearrangement joins TRBV9 to TRBJ2-1; weak D call: TRBD2 (6 bases). This CDR3 has 14 residues. V was clipped by 3 bases and J by 9 bases, with 16 bases between them. Germline values: CDR1 SGDLS, CDR2 YYNGEE. The DNA of the CDR3 is TGTGCCAGCAGCGCTCAGGAGGGCGTAACTGAGCAGTTCTTC. This gives the protein CASSAQEGVTEQFF.